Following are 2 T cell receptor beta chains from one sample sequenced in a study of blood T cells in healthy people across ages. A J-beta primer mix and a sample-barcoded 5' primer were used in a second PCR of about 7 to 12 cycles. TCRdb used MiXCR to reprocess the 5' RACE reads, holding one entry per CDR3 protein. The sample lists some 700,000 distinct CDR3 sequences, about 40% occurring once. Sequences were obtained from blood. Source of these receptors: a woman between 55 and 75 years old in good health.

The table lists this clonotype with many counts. CDR3 residues: CAISKAGNQETQYF. Here the CDR3 DNA reads TGTGCCATCAGTAAGGCGGGGAACCAAGAGACCCAGTACTTC. The chain carries TRBV10-3 and TRBJ2-5, with a tentative D call TRBD2 (6 bases). Trimming pared 5 bases from V and 0 bases from J, leaving 10 bases between. Germline CDR1 reads ENHRY; CDR2 reads SYGVKD. The CDR3 spans 14 residues.

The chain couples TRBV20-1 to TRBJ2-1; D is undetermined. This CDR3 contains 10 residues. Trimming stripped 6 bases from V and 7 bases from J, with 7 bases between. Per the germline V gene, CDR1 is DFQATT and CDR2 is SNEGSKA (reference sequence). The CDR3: CSAARNEQFF. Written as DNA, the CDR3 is TGCAGTGCCGCCCGGAATGAGCAGTTCTTC.